Listed here is a single TCR beta chain. Its target is unknown. Germline V gene lookup returns CDR1 SNHLY and CDR2 FYNNEI. This CDR3 region has 14 residues. The V end lost 2 bases, the J end lost 6 bases, and 13 bases lay between the germline ends. This sample stems from a study of cytomegalovirus exposure and HLA in healthy donors. The donors were members of the validation cohort, which comprised approximately 120 subjects and was separate from the first cohort of 600 to 800 subjects. Study results and limitations: A later analysis found first-cohort TCR clusters tended to co-occur in the approximately 110 validation repertoires.

Only in-frame clones appear in the TCRdb table, and some are missing; sequencing was by immunoSEQ multiplex PCR. Of 97,000 or so clones in the sample, around nine tenths were seen once. Material: PBMCs. The J gene is TRBJ1-1, the V gene TRBV2; a weak D match, TRBD1 (5 bases). The TCR comes from a woman in her twenties or thirties in good health and CMV-seronegative. CDR3 nucleotides: TGTGCCAGCAGTGAATATACAGGAGCCGCTGAAGCTTTCTTT. Translation: CASSEYTGAAEAFF.